The T cell receptor beta chain described here comes from a study of blood T cell repertoires in COVID-19. The wider study: Both acute and convalescent COVID-19 samples were obtained from the United States, Italy and Spain.

In its sample, this clone was seen a few times. Some clones are missing from TCRdb's copy, which holds only in-frame ones; the method was immunoSEQ multiplex PCR. The table shows 250,000 to 400,000 clones, with around 89% occurring only once. Trimming took off 5 bases at V and 7 bases at J, with 18 bases between the two ends. The CDR3 is 15 residues long. Germline assignment: CDR1 SNHLY and CDR2 FYNNEI. The chain has TRBV2 and TRBJ2-1; D may be TRBD1 (6 bases). The sample consisted of peripheral blood. The receptor was isolated from a woman younger than 45 with COVID-19, enrolled during active disease. Written as DNA, the CDR3 is TGTGCCAGCAGTCACACAGGGTCCTTTCGGAATGAGCAGTTCTTC. This translates into CASSHTGSFRNEQFF.